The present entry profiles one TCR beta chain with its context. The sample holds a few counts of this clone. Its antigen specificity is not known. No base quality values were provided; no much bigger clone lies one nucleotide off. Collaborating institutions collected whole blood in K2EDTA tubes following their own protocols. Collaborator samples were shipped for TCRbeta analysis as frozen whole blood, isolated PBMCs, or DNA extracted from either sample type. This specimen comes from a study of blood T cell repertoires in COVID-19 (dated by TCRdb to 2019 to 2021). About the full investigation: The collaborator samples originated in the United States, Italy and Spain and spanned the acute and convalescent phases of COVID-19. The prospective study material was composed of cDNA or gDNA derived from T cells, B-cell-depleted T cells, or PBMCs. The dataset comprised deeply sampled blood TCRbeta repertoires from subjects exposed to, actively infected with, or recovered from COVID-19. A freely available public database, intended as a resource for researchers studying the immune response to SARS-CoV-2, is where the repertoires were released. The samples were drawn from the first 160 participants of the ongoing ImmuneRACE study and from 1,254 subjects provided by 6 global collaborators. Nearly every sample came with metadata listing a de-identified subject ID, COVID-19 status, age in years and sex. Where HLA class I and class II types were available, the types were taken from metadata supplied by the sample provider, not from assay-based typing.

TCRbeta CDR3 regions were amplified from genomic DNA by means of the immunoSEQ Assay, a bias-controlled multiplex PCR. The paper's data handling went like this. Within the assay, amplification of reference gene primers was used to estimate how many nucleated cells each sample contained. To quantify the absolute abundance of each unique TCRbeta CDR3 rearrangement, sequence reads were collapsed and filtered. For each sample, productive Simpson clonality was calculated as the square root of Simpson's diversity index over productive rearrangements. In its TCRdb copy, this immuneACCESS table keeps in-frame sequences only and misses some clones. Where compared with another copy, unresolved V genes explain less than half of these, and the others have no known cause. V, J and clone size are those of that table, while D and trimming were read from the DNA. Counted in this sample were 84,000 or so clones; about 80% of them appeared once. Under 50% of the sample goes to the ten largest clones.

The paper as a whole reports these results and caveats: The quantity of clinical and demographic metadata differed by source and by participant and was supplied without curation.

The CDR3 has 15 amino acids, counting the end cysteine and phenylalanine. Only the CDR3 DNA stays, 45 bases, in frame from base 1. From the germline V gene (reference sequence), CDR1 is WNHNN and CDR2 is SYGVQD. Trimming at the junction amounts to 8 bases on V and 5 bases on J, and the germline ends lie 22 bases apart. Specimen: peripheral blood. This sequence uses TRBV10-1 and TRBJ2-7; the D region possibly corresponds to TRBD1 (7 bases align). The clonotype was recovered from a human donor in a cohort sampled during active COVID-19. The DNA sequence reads TGCGCCAGCCGACTCGCAGGGGGGCTGGTACACGAGCAGTACTTC. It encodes CASRLAGGLVHEQYF.